The 29 T cell receptor beta chains presented below share a single source sample, sequenced in a study of T cells after yellow fever vaccination. MiXCR, applied by TCRdb to the 5' RACE reads, yields one record per CDR3 protein. The sample lists 250,000 or so distinct CDR3 sequences, 3.6% occurring once. This specimen was PBMCs, taken 15 days after the yellow fever booster vaccination. These receptors originate from a man aged 18 to 30 who received the YFV17D yellow fever vaccine.

In this sample, this clonotype turned up many times. The genes are TRBV7-2 and TRBJ2-4; possibly TRBD1 or TRBD2 for D (5 bases each). The CDR3 has 14 amino acids. V was cut by 4 bases and J by 0 bases, with 7 bases left in between. The germline V gene encodes CDR1 SGHTA and CDR2 FQGNSA. This chain's CDR3 is CASSWGIAKNIQYF. Here the CDR3 DNA reads TGTGCCAGCAGCTGGGGGATAGCCAAAAACATTCAGTACTTC.

This clonotype has ten or more counts. The chain links TRBV14 to TRBJ1-6; 7 nucleotides line up with TRBD1. This CDR3 spans 14 amino acids. Germline lookup yields CDR1 SGHDN and CDR2 FVKESK. V lost 4 bases and J lost 6; bases outside the gene matches: 3. The CDR3 DNA sequence: TGTGCCAGCAGCCTGACAGGGAGTAATTCACCCCTCCACTTT. Its protein product is CASSLTGSNSPLHF.

V usage is TRBV7-3 and J usage is TRBJ2-7, with 10 bases that match TRBD2. Germline loops: CDR1 SGHTA, CDR2 FQGTGA. V lost 5 bases, J lost 3 bases, and 4 bases stayed unmatched. The CDR3 runs 14 residues. CDR3 amino acids: CASSESGGGYEQYF. The CDR3 DNA reads as TGTGCCAGCAGCGAGAGCGGGGGGGGCTACGAGCAGTACTTC.

This clonotype occurred many times. This chain connects TRBV10-3 to TRBJ1-4; 8 nucleotides agree with TRBD1. Unmatched junction bases numbered 7, after V lost 6 bases and J lost 4 bases. CDR3 length: 15 amino acids. CDR1 is ENHRY, CDR2 SYGVKD, per germline. CDR3 nucleotides: TGTGCCATCAGCGCAGGGACAGGCATTAATGAAAAACTGTTTTTT. This codes for CAISAGTGINEKLFF.

This clonotype showed up many times. The chain has TRBV4-2 and TRBJ2-1, with TRBD2 matching 8 bases. V lost 2 bases, J lost 10 bases, and 10 bases stayed unmatched. The CDR3 has 15 residues. Per the germline V gene, CDR1 is LGHNA and CDR2 is YNFKEQ. CDR3 protein: CASSQPGGDFLEQFF. The CDR3 nucleotides read TGTGCCAGCAGCCAACCCGGGGGGGACTTTTTGGAGCAGTTCTTC.

This clonotype appeared many times. The chain recombines TRBV7-2 with TRBJ1-1; D is unclear. Germline CDR1 is SGHTA and CDR2 is FQGNSA. V was clipped by 2 bases and J by 4 bases, with 14 bases between them. CDR3 length: 15 amino acids. CDR3 sequence reads: CASSLIAAPGTEAFF. The DNA of the CDR3 is TGTGCCAGCAGCTTAATTGCAGCCCCGGGCACTGAAGCTTTCTTT.

The CDR3 nucleotides read TGTGCCAGCAGCTCCGGACAGGGGGGGAATGGCCAAGAGACCCAGTACTTC. Translation: CASSSGQGGNGQETQYF. J is TRBJ2-5 and V is TRBV5-4, with 10 bases that match TRBD1. Germline CDR1 and CDR2: SGHNT and YYREEE (reference sequence). The trim removed 3 bases at V and 1 base at J, leaving 9 bases unmatched. This CDR3 has 17 amino acids.

Notes on this clonotype: This may come from a read error, since a much larger clone is one base off. The V call is TRBV7-9, the J call TRBJ1-1; no reliable D call. The CDR3 runs to 14 residues. From germline, CDR1 is SEHNR and CDR2 FQNEAQ (reference sequence). The CDR3: CASGLELVVGEAFF. CDR3 bases: TGTGCCAGCGGCTTAGAGTTGGTCGTTGGGGAAGCTTTCTTT.

This clonotype was recorded at least ten times. V usage is TRBV7-2 and J usage is TRBJ2-7; weak D call: TRBD1 (7 bases). Trimming took 5 bases from V and 3 from J, leaving 20 bases between them. The CDR3 spans 16 residues. Germline V gene sequence: CDR1 SGHTA, CDR2 FQGNSA. Here the CDR3 DNA reads TGTGCCAGCAGCCAAGTCGAAGCAGGGGGGTTCTACGAGCAGTACTTC. This gives the protein CASSQVEAGGFYEQYF.

There are a few counts of this clonotype. The chain uses TRBV12-3 or TRBV12-4 and TRBJ2-3; 9 bases agree with TRBD2. The CDR3 spans 15 residues. V gave up 6 bases and J gave up 3 bases; unmatched junction bases: 7. CDR3 coding DNA: TGTGCCAGCAGAGGCGGGGGGGCATGGACAGATACGCAGTATTTT. Its protein product is CASRGGGAWTDTQYF.

This clonotype has only a few counts. The chain recombines TRBV27 with TRBJ1-6, with unresolved D. The CDR3 has 15 amino acids. Germline assignment: CDR1 MNHEY and CDR2 SMNVEV (reference sequence). Trimming left V 3 bases short and J 0 bases short, with 6 bases between. This chain's CDR3 is CASSFVNSYNSPLHF. As DNA, the CDR3 is TGTGCCAGCAGTTTTGTTAACTCCTATAATTCACCCCTCCACTTT.

Many counts were recorded for this clonotype. The chain recombines TRBV4-1 with TRBJ1-3, with D hard to call. V was clipped by 4 bases and J by 0 bases, with 16 bases between them. The CDR3 spans 17 residues. The germline gives CDR1 MGHRA, CDR2 YSYEKL. The CDR3 nucleotides read TGCGCCAGCAGCCGTGGGGTGGCGCGAAACTCTGGAAACACCATATATTTT. Amino acid sequence: CASSRGVARNSGNTIYF.

This clonotype came up many times. This chain connects TRBV7-6 to TRBJ2-3, with D unclear. The CDR3 is 17 amino acids. CDR1 is SGHVS, CDR2 FNYEAQ, per germline. Trimming shortened V by 2 bases and J by 0 bases, and 15 bases separated the two germline ends. This chain's CDR3 is CASSLRSFDSSTDTQYF. CDR3 coding DNA: TGTGCCAGCAGCTTAAGGAGTTTTGATTCGAGCACAGATACGCAGTATTTT.

This clonotype was counted many times. The chain is built from TRBV11-2 and TRBJ1-4, with D hard to call. V dropped 5 bases and J dropped 4 bases, with 8 bases sitting between them. Germline-derived CDR1 and CDR2 are SGHAT and FQNNGV. The CDR3 loop spans 13 amino acids. This CDR3 reads CASSRGGNEKLFF. Written as DNA, the CDR3 is TGTGCCAGCAGCCGGGGAGGTAATGAAAAACTGTTTTTT.

This clonotype was detected many times. This chain uses TRBV12-3 or TRBV12-4 with TRBJ2-7, with 8 bases fitting TRBD1. After removal of 5 bases from V and 4 bases from J, the junction contained 7 bases not matched to a gene. The CDR3 length is 14 residues. CDR3 DNA sequence: TGTGCCAGCAGTACGGACAGGGAAGGTTACGAGCAGTACTTC. Translation: CASSTDREGYEQYF.

The table lists this clonotype with many counts. The chain links TRBV29-1 to TRBJ2-1; 14 bases are a match to TRBD2. From germline, CDR1 is SQVTM and CDR2 ANQGSEA. V lost 0 bases and J lost 3; bases outside the gene matches: 1. This CDR3 comprises 16 residues. This CDR3 reads CSVEDGLAGGYNEQFF. The CDR3 DNA follows: TGCAGCGTTGAAGACGGACTAGCGGGGGGCTACAATGAGCAGTTCTTC.

This clonotype was counted at least ten times. This chain joins TRBV28 and TRBJ1-4; perhaps TRBD1 as D (5 bases). Trimming shortened V by 2 bases and J by 8 bases, and 15 bases separated the two germline ends. The germline V gene has CDR1 MDHEN and CDR2 SYDVKM. CDR3 size: 15 residues. CDR3 sequence (DNA): TGTGCCAGCAGTTTAGGTGACAGCTCTGGAGAAAAACTGTTTTTT. Translation: CASSLGDSSGEKLFF.

This clonotype was seen at least ten times. The V gene is TRBV15, the J gene TRBJ2-3; 8 bases are a match to TRBD2. The germline V gene has CDR1 LNHNV and CDR2 YYDKDF (reference sequence). Unmatched junction bases numbered 7, after V lost 3 bases and J lost 2 bases. The CDR3 runs 16 residues. CDR3 coding DNA: TGTGCCACCAGCAGCGATAGCGGGGAACTCACAGATACGCAGTATTTT. Translated: CATSSDSGELTDTQYF.

This clonotype came up many times. The chain combines TRBV5-1 with TRBJ2-1, with D perhaps TRBD1 (5 bases). Germline lookup yields CDR1 SGHRS and CDR2 YFSETQ. The CDR3 totals 13 residues. Between the trimmed V and J ends, which lost 4 bases and 8 bases, there was a span of 13 bases. This CDR3 is CASSPGLVDEQFF. In DNA, the CDR3 is TGCGCCAGCAGCCCAGGGCTAGTCGATGAGCAGTTCTTC.

This clonotype was seen a few times. The chain links TRBV10-3 to TRBJ2-6; possibly TRBD1 for D (5 bases). Trimming took 3 bases from V and 5 from J, leaving 23 bases between them. CDR3 length: 19 residues. Germline-derived CDR1 and CDR2 are ENHRY and SYGVKD. The DNA for the CDR3 is TGTGCCATCAGTGATTTTAGTGAGACAGCCTCGAACAGGGCCAACGTCCTGACTTTC. This codes for CAISDFSETASNRANVLTF.

This clonotype was recorded at least ten times. V usage is TRBV20-1 and J usage is TRBJ2-5, with 7 nucleotides matching TRBD1. Germline assignment: CDR1 DFQATT and CDR2 SNEGSKA (reference sequence). The trim removed 2 bases at V and 5 bases at J, leaving 5 bases unmatched. The CDR3 runs 13 residues. The DNA for the CDR3 is TGCAGTGCTAGAAACAGGGGATCGGAGACCCAGTACTTC. Translation: CSARNRGSETQYF.

This clonotype came up many times. The chain joins TRBV20-1 to TRBJ2-1; a possible D gene is TRBD1 (6 bases). Germline V CDR1 and CDR2: DFQATT, SNEGSKA (reference sequence). The CDR3 spans 14 residues. Trimming pared 3 bases from V and 8 bases from J, leaving 17 bases between. The CDR3, as DNA: TGCAGTGCTAGGGTACCCGGAAACAGGGATGAGCAGTTCTTC. Amino acid sequence: CSARVPGNRDEQFF.

This clonotype was counted many times. The rearrangement joins TRBV15 to TRBJ2-5; D is perhaps TRBD1 (6 bases). The V and J ends lost 3 bases and 5 bases respectively, with 16 bases between them. The CDR3 loop spans 15 amino acids. Germline V gene sequence: CDR1 LNHNV, CDR2 YYDKDF (reference sequence). The CDR3 nucleotides are TGTGCCACCAGCAGTGGCCCGGGACAACGGGAGACCCAGTACTTC. Translating it yields CATSSGPGQRETQYF.

This clonotype was seen many times. The chain recombines TRBV7-9 with TRBJ2-1; D is ambiguous. V was trimmed by 1 base and J by 6 bases, leaving 7 bases between them. Germline assignment: CDR1 SEHNR and CDR2 FQNEAQ (reference sequence). CDR3 size: 13 residues. This CDR3 is CASSLDRANEQFF. CDR3 DNA: TGTGCCAGCAGCTTAGATAGGGCCAATGAGCAGTTCTTC. The full variable domain, its missing parts supplied by reference TRBV7-9 and TRBJ2-1, is DTGVSQNPRHKITKRGQNVTFRCDPISEHNRLYWYRQTLGQGPEFLTYFQNEAQLEKSRLLSDRFSAERPKGSFSTLEIQRTEQGDSAMYLCASSLDRANEQFFGPGTRLTVL.

This clonotype showed up many times. The chain joins TRBV7-2 to TRBJ2-7; D is unresolved. There are 15 residues in the CDR3. Germline-derived CDR1 and CDR2 are SGHTA and FQGNSA. Trimming removed 5 bases from V and 4 bases from J, with 18 bases in between. In nucleotides, the CDR3 is TGTGCCAGCAGCCTCCCTCGGCGGTTCGCTTACGAGCAGTACTTC. Translation gives CASSLPRRFAYEQYF.

This clonotype was recorded many times. The rearrangement uses TRBV7-2 and TRBJ2-1; 10 bases line up with TRBD2. The V gene end was trimmed by 5 bases and the J gene end by 9 bases; junction bases not matched to a gene: 10. The CDR3 is 15 amino acids. Germline-derived CDR1 and CDR2 are SGHTA and FQGNSA. The DNA of the CDR3 is TGTGCCAGCAGCCCACCCCAGCGGGGGGGTATTGAGCAGTTCTTC. Its protein is CASSPPQRGGIEQFF.

The table lists this clonotype with many counts. This chain links TRBV9 with TRBJ1-1, with TRBD1 matching over 7 bases. V lost 5 bases to trimming and J lost 1 base; unmatched junction nucleotides: 20. Germline V gene data show CDR1 as SGDLS and CDR2 as YYNGEE. The CDR3 spans 19 residues. CDR3 in amino acids: CASSLREVPTGARNTEAFF. The CDR3, as DNA: TGTGCCAGCAGTCTAAGAGAGGTGCCAACAGGGGCCCGGAACACTGAAGCTTTCTTT. Looking up the rest from reference TRBV9 and TRBJ1-1 gives the full variable domain: DSGVTQTPKHLITATGQRVTLRCSPRSGDLSVYWYQQSLDQGLQFLIQYYNGEERAKGNILERFSAQQFPDLHSELNLSSLELGDSALYFCASSLREVPTGARNTEAFFGQGTRLTVV.

The table lists this clonotype with many counts. The chain couples TRBV4-3 to TRBJ2-4; unclear D gene. The germline CDR1 and CDR2 sequences are LGHNA and YSLEER. Deletions cut 2 bases from V and 0 bases from J, with 8 bases between. This CDR3 spans 15 amino acids. CDR3 sequence reads: CASSQLYLAKNIQYF. The DNA of the CDR3 is TGCGCCAGCAGCCAACTATACTTAGCCAAAAACATTCAGTACTTC.

This clonotype was recorded many times. The chain links TRBV5-1 to TRBJ1-4; D is unclear. V dropped 4 bases and J dropped 4 bases, with 8 bases sitting between them. Germline V gene sequence: CDR1 SGHRS, CDR2 YFSETQ. The CDR3 runs 13 residues. CDR3 amino acids: CASSRSSNEKLFF. The CDR3 region has the DNA TGCGCCAGCAGCCGCTCCAGTAATGAAAAACTGTTTTTT.